This passage covers 30 T cell receptor beta chains from one sample sequenced in a study of CD8+ T cells in alopecia areata. Following extraction, RNA underwent reverse transcription to cDNA, which served as the sequencing template. Sequencing was performed with immunoSEQ multiplex PCR; in TCRdb, only in-frame clones are kept and a portion is missing. The data hold roughly 150,000 clones, with 55% observed a single time. Source material: CD4+ T cells sorted from blood. These receptor sequences come from a human donor in good health.

The chain carries TRBV28 and TRBJ2-1; the match to TRBD1 covers 8 bases. CDR1 is MDHEN, CDR2 SYDVKM, per germline. This CDR3 contains 15 residues. V lost 5 bases and J lost 7; bases outside the gene matches: 10. Here the CDR3 reads CASSPTGVRGNEQFF. CDR3 DNA: TGTGCCAGCAGTCCGACAGGGGTCAGGGGGAATGAGCAGTTCTTC.

The chain couples TRBV29-1 to TRBJ2-7, with unresolved D. The CDR3 runs 14 residues. Germline loops: CDR1 SQVTM, CDR2 ANQGSEA. V dropped 1 base and J dropped 0 bases, with 10 bases sitting between them. CDR3 amino acids: CSVEVELSSYEQYF. CDR3 DNA sequence: TGCAGCGTTGAAGTTGAATTGAGCTCCTACGAGCAGTACTTC.

The rearrangement links TRBV29-1 to TRBJ2-6; 9 nucleotides agree with TRBD2. Germline V gene lookup returns CDR1 SQVTM and CDR2 ANQGSEA. The CDR3 loop spans 14 amino acids. V shed 7 bases and J 4 bases; nucleotides not matched to a gene: 5. The DNA for the CDR3 is TGCAGCGGCGGGGGGGAAAGGGGGGCCAACGTCCTGACTTTC. Translating it yields CSGGGERGANVLTF.

This clone was seen a handful of times. V usage is TRBV19 and J usage is TRBJ1-1, with D maybe TRBD1 (5 bases). The CDR3 length is 14 residues. V dropped 5 bases and J dropped 1 base, with 11 bases sitting between them. In germline, CDR1 is LNHDA, CDR2 SQIVND (reference sequence). Here the CDR3 reads CASSFRDENTEAFF. DNA of the CDR3: TGTGCCAGTAGTTTCCGGGACGAGAACACTGAAGCTTTCTTT.

As concerns this clone: Other DNA sequences from this sample encode an identical CDR3 as well. The V gene is TRBV15, the J gene TRBJ2-5; D gene uncertain. V was cut by 0 bases and J by 2 bases, with 7 bases left in between. The CDR3 is made up of 14 amino acids. Germline CDR1 and CDR2: LNHNV and YYDKDF (reference sequence). The CDR3 protein is CATSRDLGQETQYF. The CDR3 DNA sequence: TGTGCCACCAGCAGAGATCTTGGGCAAGAGACCCAGTACTTC.

The gene calls are TRBV29-1 and TRBJ2-5; D gene uncertain. V was trimmed by 2 bases and J by 4 bases, leaving 8 bases between them. The germline gives CDR1 SQVTM, CDR2 ANQGSEA. CDR3 length equals 12 residues. CDR3 DNA: TGCAGCGTTGAATGGGCAGCAGAGACCCAGTACTTC. It yields the protein CSVEWAAETQYF.

CDR3 coding DNA: TGTGCCACCAGCAAGGGACCCGAGCAGTACTTC. Amino acid sequence: CATSKGPEQYF. The gene calls are TRBV15 and TRBJ2-7; D is perhaps TRBD1 or TRBD2 (5 bases each). CDR3 length equals 11 residues. V lost 4 bases and J lost 6, with 7 bases in between. From germline, CDR1 is LNHNV and CDR2 YYDKDF (reference sequence).

The chain links TRBV7-2 to TRBJ2-1; 11 nucleotides line up with TRBD2. The length of the CDR3 is 15 residues. Losses at the gene ends were 3 bases for V and 12 bases for J; bases not matched to a gene: 10. Per germline, CDR1 SGHTA and CDR2 FQGNSA. CDR3 protein: CASSLGPSGRIGQFF. CDR3 in DNA: TGTGCCAGCAGCTTGGGTCCTAGCGGGAGGATTGGGCAGTTCTTC.

The gene calls are TRBV11-2 and TRBJ2-1, with TRBD2 matching 13 bases. The V gene end was trimmed by 5 bases and the J gene end by 5 bases; junction bases not matched to a gene: 12. The germline V gene has CDR1 SGHAT and CDR2 FQNNGV. CDR3 size: 18 residues. CDR3 sequence: CASSPGLAGPLGDNEQFF. CDR3 DNA sequence: TGTGCCAGCAGCCCGGGACTAGCGGGACCTCTGGGGGACAATGAGCAGTTCTTC. The full variable domain, in which reference TRBV11-2 and TRBJ2-1 provide the parts outside the CDR3, is EAGVAQSPRYKIIEKRQSVAFWCNPISGHATLYWYQQILGQGPKLLIQFQNNGVVDDSQLPKDRFSAERLKGVDSTLKIQPAKLEDSAVYLCASSPGLAGPLGDNEQFFGPGTRLTVL.

V usage is TRBV13 and J usage is TRBJ2-3; D gene ambiguous. Trimming stripped 5 bases from V and 2 bases from J, with 8 bases between. The CDR3 sequence is 13 residues long. CDR1 and CDR2 (germline): PRHDT, FYEKMQ (reference sequence). The CDR3 DNA reads as TGTGCCAGCAGCCATCGTCCCACAGATACGCAGTATTTT. Translation: CASSHRPTDTQYF.

This rearrangement joins TRBV13 to TRBJ2-7; weak D call: TRBD2 (6 bases). Trimming stripped 3 bases from V and 7 bases from J, with 19 bases between. CDR1 is PRHDT, CDR2 FYEKMQ, per germline (reference sequence). CDR3 length: 15 amino acids. CDR3 in amino acids: CASSFRSGGDGEQYF. The DNA for the CDR3 is TGTGCCAGCAGCTTCCGTAGCGGCGGGGACGGGGAGCAGTACTTC.

The chain uses TRBV11-3 and TRBJ2-3; tentatively, D is TRBD2 (7 bases). The CDR3 sequence is 15 residues long. V was shortened by 1 base and J by 5 bases, with 13 bases between the two germline ends. Germline V gene lookup returns CDR1 SGHNT and CDR2 YENEEA. The CDR3 nucleotides read TGTGCCAGCAGCTTAGCGGGGGGCCGAGGAGATACGCAGTATTTT. Amino acids: CASSLAGGRGDTQYF.

The chain links TRBV27 to TRBJ2-1, with TRBD2 matching over 7 bases. The CDR3 has 15 residues. Germline CDR1 and CDR2: MNHEY and SMNVEV (reference sequence). V was clipped by 3 bases and J by 3 bases; unmatched bases: 5. In DNA form, the CDR3 reads TGTGCCAGCAGTTTTACGGGACTACGCTACAATGAGCAGTTCTTC. Amino acids: CASSFTGLRYNEQFF.

For this clone: Other DNA sequences in this sample translate to the same CDR3. The chain carries TRBV29-1 and TRBJ2-5, with D possibly matching TRBD2 (6 bases). CDR1 and CDR2 from the germline V gene are SQVTM and ANQGSEA. The CDR3 loop spans 12 amino acids. The ends were cut back, 4 bases at V and 4 bases at J, with 10 bases in the middle. CDR3 residues: CSVVSGGETQYF. The CDR3 nucleotides read TGCAGCGTTGTTTCCGGGGGAGAGACCCAGTACTTC.

This clone was found a few times. This chain connects TRBV2 to TRBJ2-5, with TRBD1 identical over 10 bases. CDR1 SNHLY and CDR2 FYNNEI come from the germline V gene. V was pared by 6 bases and J by 6 bases, with 7 bases of the junction left unmatched. CDR3 length: 14 amino acids. CDR3 coding DNA: TGTGCCAGCAGATCCGGGACAGGGGCGAAGACCCAGTACTTC. This gives the protein CASRSGTGAKTQYF.

V gene TRBV10-3 combines with J gene TRBJ2-4; D is possibly TRBD1 (5 bases). CDR1 and CDR2 (germline): ENHRY, SYGVKD. The CDR3 sequence is 13 residues long. Trimming shortened V by 2 bases and J by 5 bases, and 7 bases separated the two germline ends. CDR3 in amino acids: CAISEGAENIQYF. In nucleotides, the CDR3 is TGTGCCATCAGTGAGGGGGCCGAAAACATTCAGTACTTC.

The count of this clone is one. The chain employs TRBV28 and TRBJ2-5, with D possibly TRBD2 on 6 matching bases. The CDR3 is made up of 14 amino acids. V shed 8 bases and J shed 4 bases, with 17 bases lying between them. Per germline, CDR1 MDHEN and CDR2 SYDVKM. The CDR3 loop reads CASQVGGAGETQYF. CDR3 nucleotides: TGTGCCAGCCAGGTGGGAGGAGCGGGAGAGACCCAGTACTTC.

The chain uses TRBV28 and TRBJ1-5; a weak D match, TRBD1 (6 bases). V was shortened by 5 bases and J by 4 bases, with 15 bases between the two germline ends. This CDR3 is 15 amino acids long. Germline V gives CDR1 MDHEN, CDR2 SYDVKM. CDR3 region: CASSAIQGGNQPQHF. The DNA of the CDR3 is TGTGCCAGCAGTGCGATACAGGGTGGAAATCAGCCCCAGCATTTT.

The chain links TRBV29-1 to TRBJ2-5; possible D gene TRBD1, 7 bases. Germline V lookup: CDR1 SQVTM, CDR2 ANQGSEA. Trimming removed 3 bases from V and 2 bases from J, with 13 bases in between. CDR3 length: 14 amino acids. Written as DNA, the CDR3 is TGCAGCGTTGAGGCAGGGGGGTGGCAAGAGACCCAGTACTTC. This sequence encodes CSVEAGGWQETQYF.

J is TRBJ1-2 and V is TRBV29-1; D not resolved. With 1 base removed from V and 8 bases from J, the gap between germline ends came to 11 bases. This CDR3 has 12 amino acids. The germline gives CDR1 SQVTM, CDR2 ANQGSEA. The CDR3 here is CSVEVPPGGYTF. In DNA form, the CDR3 reads TGCAGCGTTGAAGTCCCACCGGGAGGCTACACCTTC.

The genes are TRBV25-1 and TRBJ1-2; a weak D match, TRBD1 (6 bases). Per germline, CDR1 MGHDK and CDR2 SYGVNS. The V gene lost 6 bases and the J gene lost 8 bases, with 19 bases spanning the gap. CDR3 length: 14 residues. CDR3 sequence reads: CASSEGGLGKGYTF. CDR3 DNA: TGTGCCAGCAGCGAAGGGGGTCTTGGGAAAGGCTACACCTTC.

This chain uses TRBV6-1 with TRBJ2-5; D is possibly TRBD1 (7 bases). Germline V CDR1 and CDR2: MNHNS, SASEGT. V was cut by 6 bases and J by 5 bases, with 16 bases left in between. This CDR3 comprises 14 residues. The CDR3 spells CASSVKTGRETQYF. The CDR3 DNA is TGTGCCAGCAGCGTCAAGACAGGGAGGGAGACCCAGTACTTC.

The V call is TRBV15, the J call TRBJ2-3, with 11 positions matching TRBD2. The CDR3 runs 16 residues. Per the germline V gene, CDR1 is LNHNV and CDR2 is YYDKDF (reference sequence). J was trimmed by 2 bases and V by 6 bases; bases with no gene match: 7. The CDR3 is CATSTTSGKVTDTQYF. Here the CDR3 DNA reads TGTGCCACCAGTACGACTAGCGGGAAGGTCACAGATACGCAGTATTTT.

This clone has a handful of counts. This sequence joins TRBV7-2 and TRBJ2-6; D is perhaps TRBD2 (5 bases). The CDR3 is 15 amino acids. Trimming left V 3 bases short and J 0 bases short, with 6 bases between. Germline CDR1 is SGHTA and CDR2 is FQGNSA. CDR3 region: CASSLSGSGANVLTF. CDR3 DNA: TGTGCCAGCAGCTTGAGCGGCTCTGGGGCCAACGTCCTGACTTTC.

V is TRBV25-1 and J is TRBJ1-2; weak D call: TRBD1 (5 bases). V was pared by 4 bases and J by 5 bases, with 8 bases between. Germline V gives CDR1 MGHDK, CDR2 SYGVNS. CDR3 length equals 12 residues. CDR3 nucleotides: TGTGCCAGCAGTGCGGGGGGTTATGGCTACACCTTC. Amino acid sequence: CASSAGGYGYTF.

The table lists this clone with a few counts. This chain uses TRBV28 with TRBJ2-2; D is possibly TRBD2 (5 bases). The CDR3 length is 13 residues. Germline V gives CDR1 MDHEN, CDR2 SYDVKM. The V gene lost 10 bases and the J gene lost 2 bases, with 11 bases spanning the gap. Written as DNA, the CDR3 is TGTGCCACCAGACTAACTAACACCGGGGAGCTGTTTTTT. It yields the protein CATRLTNTGELFF.

The chain uses TRBV7-9 and TRBJ1-2; 7 bases align to TRBD1. Looked up from germline, CDR1 is SEHNR and CDR2 is FQNEAQ (reference sequence). The CDR3 is 13 residues long. Losses at the gene ends were 5 bases for V and 6 bases for J; bases not matched to a gene: 6. The CDR3: CASSLDRVDGYTF. As DNA, the CDR3 is TGTGCCAGCAGCCTCGACAGGGTGGATGGCTACACCTTC.

The V gene is TRBV6-1, the J gene TRBJ2-4; D is unclear. Trimming took 1 base from V and 5 from J, leaving 3 bases between them. From germline, CDR1 is MNHNS and CDR2 SASEGT. CDR3 length: 12 residues. The CDR3 loop reads CASSEVENIQYF. In DNA form, the CDR3 reads TGTGCCAGCAGTGAAGTCGAAAACATTCAGTACTTC.

The V and J genes are TRBV7-2 and TRBJ2-3; D unresolved. The CDR3 has 13 amino acids. The germline gives CDR1 SGHTA, CDR2 FQGNSA. Deletions cut 4 bases from V and 6 bases from J, with 11 bases between. CDR3 loop: CASSSRLSDTQYF. Written as DNA, the CDR3 is TGTGCCAGCAGCTCCCGACTGTCGGATACGCAGTATTTT.

This clone appeared a single time. This chain joins TRBV2 and TRBJ2-6; D is unclear. Per germline, CDR1 SNHLY and CDR2 FYNNEI. The CDR3 length is 15 residues. V was cut by 9 bases and J by 4 bases, with 16 bases left in between. In DNA, the CDR3 is TGTGCCAGTCATGGGTCCCGCGTCGGGGCCAACGTCCTGACTTTC. This gives the protein CASHGSRVGANVLTF.